This record looks at one T cell receptor beta chain sequence and its context. Its antigen is currently not known. Base-call qualities are not available, and no considerably larger clone is one nucleotide away. The entry originates in a study of cytotoxic CD8 clonotypes in ibrutinib-treated CLL (dated by TCRdb to about 2021). For context, the study as a whole: The cohort was composed of more than ten relapsed/refractory and 15 treatment-naive patients; IGHV unmutated status was identified in 17 patients. Responses were partial in around 25 patients and complete in 2; after median about 63 months follow-up, about 14 stayed in remission and about twelve progressed. Samples at response were collected after a median of about 13 months of treatment, with a range of roughly 6 to 40 months. On average, each sample had roughly 230,000 productive templates and approximately 100,000 productive rearrangements. Longitudinal samples were obtainable from about 30% of the 86 participants in the trial. Cryopreserved peripheral blood mononuclear cells were collected at three points: before therapy, at response, and at either sustained remission or disease progression. Every remission and progressive disease sample was obtained while ibrutinib was still being received by the patients.

Taken from the germline V gene, the CDR1 and CDR2 loops are SGHAT and FQNNGV. V is clipped by 10 bases and J by 9 bases, and the sequence between their germline boundaries is 4 bases long. The CDR3 goes from the cysteine to the phenylalanine over 8 residues. The retained sequence is limited to the CDR3, 24 bases, with the frame set at the first base. Study-wide findings and limitations: At ibrutinib response clonality went up, during sustained remission it held steady, and at progression it dropped back toward baseline. Public clonotypes were rare and either shrank or stayed stable during treatment, and the rise in clonality at ibrutinib response reflected expansion of private clonotypes. Sampling times were not matched between sustained-remission and progressing patients, and lymph node repertoires were not studied. At baseline, clonality was higher than in age-matched healthy donors and showed a strong correlation with circulating CD8+ T-cell counts.

In light of the paper, this sample's time point label describes: progressive disease on ibrutinib. For TCR beta library preparation, 1.5 to 2.5 micrograms of genomic DNA were extracted from the cryopreserved PBMCs. Longitudinal blood samples from CLL patients on ibrutinib monotherapy were analyzed using high-throughput TCR beta sequencing. The patients took part in an open-label, single-center phase 2 trial of ibrutinib monotherapy. A MiSeq instrument was used for deep resolution sequencing, which targeted depths ranging from 1 in 1 million up to 1 in 200,000 T cells, with coverage averaging 10x for each clonotype. The immunoSEQ hsTCRB Kit was used to generate TCR beta libraries. The study's processing was this. ImmunoSEQ Data Assistant and ImmunoSEQ Analyzer were used for data analysis, and V, D and J genes were assigned according to IMGT definitions. Clonality, which ranges from 0 to 1, was calculated as one minus the normalized Shannon entropy of productive rearrangement frequencies. Public clonotype analysis was restricted to overrepresented clonotypes comprising at least 0.05% of each patient's repertoire. About twelve repertoires from age-matched healthy donors, obtained from immuneACCESS, served as clonality controls. This is the immuneACCESS table as TCRdb keeps it, with only in-frame sequences that have V and J called. A part of the clones is gone; compared with another copy, unresolved V genes explain less than half, and the rest is unexplained. The D gene and trimming were derived from the DNA, and the V and J assignments and clone size from that table. The sample table holds 150,000 to 200,000 clones, of which roughly 90% were seen once. 3% of the sample belongs to the ten largest clones.

Here the chain combines TRBV11-2 and TRBJ2-1; the D segment cannot be called with confidence. The specimen comprised PBMCs, sampled at disease progression, from a patient treated with ibrutinib. The sequence derives from a human donor with chronic lymphocytic leukemia. The DNA sequence is given as TGTGCCACCTTTGAGCAGTTCTTC. Translation gives CATFEQFF.